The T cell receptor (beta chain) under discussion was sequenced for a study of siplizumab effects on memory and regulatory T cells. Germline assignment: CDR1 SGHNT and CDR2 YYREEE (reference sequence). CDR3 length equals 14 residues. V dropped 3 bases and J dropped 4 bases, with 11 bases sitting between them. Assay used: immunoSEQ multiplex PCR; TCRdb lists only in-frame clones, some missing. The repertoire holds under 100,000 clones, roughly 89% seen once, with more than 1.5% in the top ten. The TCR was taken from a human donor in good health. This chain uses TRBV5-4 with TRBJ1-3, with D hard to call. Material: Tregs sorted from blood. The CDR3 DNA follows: TGTGCCAGCAGCTCGACGGGTGGGGGAAACACCATATATTTT. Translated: CASSSTGGGNTIYF.